The 30 T cell receptor beta chains in this list originate from one sample, sequenced in a study of shared clonotypes between healthy human individuals. Profiled with immunoSEQ multiplex PCR; TCRdb holds only in-frame clones, not every one. The table records just over 2,000,000 clones, approximately 95% of them present only once. The specimen sequenced was naive CD4+ T cells sorted from blood. Documented subset: CD45RA+ positively selected. The origin of the receptors is a man between 18 and 29 years old in good health.

The rearrangement joins TRBV5-4 to TRBJ2-1, with 10 positions matching TRBD1. Germline CDR1 is SGHNT and CDR2 is YYREEE (reference sequence). Trimming at V came to 3 bases and at J to 8 bases, leaving 11 bases not matched to a gene. The CDR3 spans 16 residues. CDR3 protein: CASSYPTTGGGDEQFF. For the CDR3, the DNA is TGTGCCAGCAGCTATCCTACGACAGGGGGCGGTGATGAGCAGTTCTTC.

The V gene is TRBV7-8, the J gene TRBJ2-6, with D uncertain. Trimming took 3 bases from V and 2 from J, leaving 8 bases between them. The CDR3 totals 15 residues. The germline V gene has CDR1 SGHVS and CDR2 FQNEAQ. DNA for the CDR3: TGTGCCAGCAGCTTTCTGGGAACTGGGGCCAACGTCCTGACTTTC. It encodes CASSFLGTGANVLTF.

The V and J genes are TRBV2 and TRBJ1-5, with TRBD1 matching 7 bases. V lost 6 bases to trimming and J lost 2 bases; unmatched junction nucleotides: 4. Germline CDR1 reads SNHLY; CDR2 reads FYNNEI. This CDR3 has 14 residues. The chain's CDR3 is CASSRGEGNQPQHF. The CDR3 DNA follows: TGTGCCAGCAGCAGGGGGGAGGGCAATCAGCCCCAGCATTTT.

The chain joins TRBV21-1 to TRBJ1-5; the D segment call TRBD1 is taken from the table without a DNA check. TRBV21-1 is a pseudogene locus. The CDR3 has 20 residues. DNA for the CDR3: TGTGCCAGCAGCAAATGCGGACAGGGTCTTCCAAGATATAGCAATCAGCCCCAGCATTTT. It codes for CASSKCGQGLPRYSNQPQHF.

This clone was seen once. The genes are TRBV10-3 and TRBJ1-3, with D uncertain. The germline CDR1 and CDR2 sequences are ENHRY and SYGVKD. Between the trimmed V and J ends, which lost 5 bases and 0 bases, there was a span of 11 bases. The CDR3 loop spans 15 amino acids. This CDR3 is CAISHGLLSGNTIYF. In DNA, the CDR3 is TGTGCCATCAGTCATGGGCTCCTCTCTGGAAACACCATATATTTT.

This clone was counted once. The rearrangement joins TRBV19 to TRBJ1-6, with D hard to call. The CDR3 spans 15 residues. Germline CDR1 LNHDA, CDR2 SQIVND (reference sequence). Deletions cut 6 bases from V and 1 base from J, with 10 bases between. As DNA, the CDR3 is TGTGCCAGTAGAGACCAGGCGTCCTATAATTCACCCCTCCACTTT. Residues: CASRDQASYNSPLHF.

The chain is built from TRBV10-3 and TRBJ2-7, with TRBD2 matching over 12 bases. CDR3 length equals 16 residues. With 3 bases clipped from V and 4 bases from J, the junction kept 7 bases outside the gene matches. Germline V gene lookup returns CDR1 ENHRY and CDR2 SYGVKD. The CDR3 DNA sequence: TGTGCCATCAGTGATTTGACTAGCGGGAGCGGATACGAGCAGTACTTC. It encodes CAISDLTSGSGYEQYF.

V and J are TRBV19 and TRBJ1-5, with D perhaps TRBD1 (5 bases). The CDR3 covers 15 residues. Germline V gene sequence: CDR1 LNHDA, CDR2 SQIVND (reference sequence). V was clipped by 8 bases and J by 0 bases, with 14 bases between them. The CDR3 is CASEWGFHSNQPQHF. CDR3 in DNA: TGTGCCAGTGAGTGGGGGTTCCATAGCAATCAGCCCCAGCATTTT.

This chain connects TRBV10-2 to TRBJ2-3; 9 positions agree with TRBD1. CDR1 is WSHSY and CDR2 is SAAADI in the germline V gene. The CDR3 covers 14 residues. The V and J ends lost 5 bases and 5 bases, in that order; junction bases with no gene match: 5. CDR3 nucleotides: TGCGCCAGCAGTCCCACAGGGGGCATAGATACGCAGTATTTT. It is translated as CASSPTGGIDTQYF.

Points on this clone: This CDR3 is also generated by other DNA sequences in the sample. This sequence joins TRBV30 and TRBJ2-7; no clear D. V lost 3 bases, J lost 4 bases, and 10 bases lay in between. The CDR3 covers 12 residues. Germline V CDR1 and CDR2: GTSNPN, SVGIG (reference sequence). The CDR3, as DNA: TGTGCCTGGAGCGCTTCCCGTTACGAGCAGTACTTC. Protein sequence: CAWSASRYEQYF.

This clone has a single count. The chain's CDR3 is CASSWGGGNSNQPQHF. The CDR3 bases are TGTGCCAGCAGTTGGGGTGGGGGAAATAGCAATCAGCCCCAGCATTTT. The rearrangement uses TRBV28 and TRBJ1-5; the D gene is possibly TRBD1 (5 bases). The CDR3 has 16 amino acids. V was clipped by 4 bases and J by 0 bases, with 13 bases between them. CDR1 and CDR2 (germline): MDHEN, SYDVKM.

This chain connects TRBV27 to TRBJ1-6, with 9 nucleotides matching TRBD1. The CDR3 extends over 16 amino acids. After removal of 2 bases from V and 14 bases from J, the junction contained 13 bases not matched to a gene. Per germline, CDR1 MNHEY and CDR2 SMNVEV (reference sequence). Here the CDR3 DNA reads TGTGCCAGCAGTTTACGTTCTGAACTCCGGGACAGGGCCCTCCACTTT. As protein: CASSLRSELRDRALHF.

J is TRBJ2-7 and V is TRBV11-2, with 11 positions matching TRBD1. CDR1 is SGHAT, CDR2 FQNNGV, per germline. With V trimmed by 5 bases and J by 5 bases, 5 bases remained unmatched. This CDR3 has 14 amino acids. CDR3 loop: CASSPGTGGHEQYF. The CDR3 region has the DNA TGTGCCAGCAGCCCTGGGACAGGGGGTCACGAGCAGTACTTC. Complete variable domain (other parts from reference TRBV11-2 and TRBJ2-7): EAGVAQSPRYKIIEKRQSVAFWCNPISGHATLYWYQQILGQGPKLLIQFQNNGVVDDSQLPKDRFSAERLKGVDSTLKIQPAKLEDSAVYLCASSPGTGGHEQYFGPGTRLTVT.

The genes are TRBV27 and TRBJ2-5; 7 bases are a match to TRBD2. CDR3 size: 16 residues. J lost 5 bases, V lost 5 bases, and 14 bases had no gene match. CDR1 and CDR2 (germline): MNHEY, SMNVEV (reference sequence). CDR3 loop: CASSPGGGGRYETQYF. CDR3 DNA: TGTGCCAGCAGTCCAGGTGGGGGGGGAAGGTACGAGACCCAGTACTTC.

The rearrangement links TRBV7-2 to TRBJ2-3; possible D gene TRBD1, 6 bases. The V end lost 1 base, the J end lost 3 bases, and 14 bases lay between the germline ends. Germline values: CDR1 SGHTA, CDR2 FQGNSA. This CDR3 region has 16 residues. CDR3 nucleotides: TGTGCCAGCAGCTTAGAGTGGGGGCCAGGGACAGATACGCAGTATTTT. Its translation is CASSLEWGPGTDTQYF.

This chain connects TRBV10-2 to TRBJ2-7; TRBD1 matches 8 bases. V was pared by 5 bases and J by 0 bases, with 6 bases of the junction left unmatched. The CDR3 runs 15 residues. Germline V CDR1 and CDR2: WSHSY, SAAADI. CDR3 DNA: TGCGCCAGCAGTTCGGGACAGGAGGTCTCCTACGAGCAGTACTTC. Translation gives CASSSGQEVSYEQYF.

V usage is TRBV7-2 and J usage is TRBJ2-7, with D possibly being TRBD1 (8 bases). Trimming left V 4 bases short and J 6 bases short, with 19 bases between. CDR3 length: 15 residues. Germline CDR1 reads SGHTA; CDR2 reads FQGNSA. Here the CDR3 DNA reads TGTGCCAGCAGCTCCCTCACAGGGGGGGCGGGCGAGCAGTACTTC. This translates into CASSSLTGGAGEQYF.

The rearrangement links TRBV9 to TRBJ2-7; D possibly corresponds to TRBD1 (6 bases). This CDR3 has 16 residues. V lost 4 bases and J lost 2, with 19 bases in between. In germline, CDR1 is SGDLS, CDR2 YYNGEE. CDR3 DNA sequence: TGTGCCAGCAGCACTCGTCCCGGGACACCGACCTACGAGCAGTACTTC. It is translated as CASSTRPGTPTYEQYF.

In the case of this clone: The identical CDR3 is also encoded by other nucleotide sequences in the sample. As DNA, the CDR3 is TGTGCCAGCAGTGGCGGGACAGGTAGCAATCAGCCCCAGCATTTT. Its protein product is CASSGGTGSNQPQHF. V gene TRBV2 combines with J gene TRBJ1-5; 8 positions match TRBD1. CDR3 length equals 15 residues. CDR1 SNHLY and CDR2 FYNNEI come from the germline V gene. V dropped 4 bases and J dropped 0; count of bases not matched to a gene: 2.

V is TRBV4-2 and J is TRBJ1-1, with 7 bases identical to TRBD1. The CDR3 totals 21 residues. J lost 1 base, V lost 2 bases, and 22 bases had no gene match. Looked up from germline, CDR1 is LGHNA and CDR2 is YNFKEQ. The CDR3 bases are TGTGCCAGCAGCCAACTCGGATCCGGGGGTCTAAACAGGGGAGGGAACACTGAAGCTTTCTTT. Encoded protein: CASSQLGSGGLNRGGNTEAFF.

The chain carries TRBV28 and TRBJ1-1, with 7 bases aligning to TRBD1. This CDR3 spans 15 amino acids. From germline, CDR1 is MDHEN and CDR2 SYDVKM. The trim removed 5 bases at V and 1 base at J, leaving 7 bases unmatched. The CDR3 protein is CASSPPGQPNTEAFF. The CDR3 nucleotides read TGTGCCAGCAGTCCCCCGGGACAGCCGAACACTGAAGCTTTCTTT.

This clone is a singleton in its sample. DNA for the CDR3: TGTGCCAGCAGTGTGAGTGCGCGGGACTATGGCTACACCTTC. Translated, it gives CASSVSARDYGYTF. The rearrangement uses TRBV6-1 and TRBJ1-2; D gene unclear. CDR1 is MNHNS and CDR2 is SASEGT in the germline V gene. V lost 4 bases and J 3 bases, leaving 12 bases between the germline ends. CDR3 length: 14 residues.

V gene TRBV2 combines with J gene TRBJ1-3; no definite D call. The CDR3 totals 15 residues. Trimming removed 1 base at V and 0 bases at J, with 7 bases between. Germline lookup yields CDR1 SNHLY and CDR2 FYNNEI. The DNA for the CDR3 is TGTGCCAGCAGTGAAGAATCGGTCTCTGGAAACACCATATATTTT. It specifies CASSEESVSGNTIYF.

The V call is TRBV9, the J call TRBJ2-3, with 8 bases lining up with TRBD1. This CDR3 spans 17 amino acids. CDR1 and CDR2 (germline): SGDLS, YYNGEE. Trimming at V came to 0 bases and at J to 9 bases, leaving 15 bases not matched to a gene. This CDR3 reads CASSVEGTGTTSLTQYF. The CDR3 DNA is TGTGCCAGCAGCGTAGAGGGGACAGGCACAACTTCCCTCACGCAGTATTTT.

The chain carries TRBV6-1 and TRBJ1-5; 9 bases are shared with TRBD1. This CDR3 spans 15 amino acids. Per the germline V gene, CDR1 is MNHNS and CDR2 is SASEGT. With 6 bases clipped from V and 3 bases from J, the junction kept 6 bases outside the gene matches. This CDR3 is CASSLQGAFNQPQHF. CDR3 sequence (DNA): TGTGCCAGCAGCCTACAGGGGGCTTTCAATCAGCCCCAGCATTTT.

Comments on this clone: Relative to the germline gene, one junction end is altered; a read error may explain this. This rearrangement joins TRBV6-1 to TRBJ1-6; TRBD1 matches 7 bases. The CDR3 sequence is 11 residues long. Germline V gene sequence: CDR1 MNHNS, CDR2 SASEGT. The CDR3 DNA sequence: TGTGCCAGCACATCTATGGGACAGTATAACTTT. This gives the protein CASTSMGQYNF.

CDR3 in amino acids: CASSRDREGYGYTF. CDR3 nucleotide sequence: TGTGCCAGCTCACGGGACAGGGAGGGCTATGGCTACACCTTC. The chain has TRBV18 and TRBJ1-2; 9 positions agree with TRBD1. Germline V gives CDR1 KGHSH, CDR2 LQKENI. V was clipped by 4 bases and J by 4 bases; unmatched bases: 4. This CDR3 has 14 residues.

The chain has TRBV7-2 and TRBJ1-5, with TRBD1 matching over 7 bases. Germline-derived CDR1 and CDR2 are SGHTA and FQGNSA. This CDR3 has 13 amino acids. V was pared by 5 bases and J by 3 bases, with 1 base of the junction left unmatched. DNA of the CDR3: TGTGCCAGCAGCGGACAGGCCAATCAGCCCCAGCATTTT. Translated, it gives CASSGQANQPQHF.

As regards this clone: The sample contains more than one DNA sequence encoding this CDR3. The chain carries TRBV11-2 and TRBJ1-2, with 11 bases lining up with TRBD1. With 5 bases clipped from V and 3 bases from J, the junction kept 5 bases outside the gene matches. Germline CDR1 and CDR2: SGHAT and FQNNGV. The length of the CDR3 is 15 residues. CDR3 DNA: TGTGCCAGCAGCCTCGGACAGGGGGCGTACTATGGCTACACCTTC. This codes for CASSLGQGAYYGYTF.

This chain joins TRBV7-2 and TRBJ1-2; D not certain. Per germline, CDR1 SGHTA and CDR2 FQGNSA. The CDR3 is 13 residues long. Trimming stripped 7 bases from V and 5 bases from J, with 14 bases between. The CDR3 DNA is TGTGCCAGCACCTCCCGGCCTCCGTATGGCTACACCTTC. Amino acids: CASTSRPPYGYTF.